A selection of T cell receptor beta chains follows, all from one sample in a study of immune evolution from preneoplasia to lung adenocarcinoma. Assay: immunoSEQ multiplex PCR; the TCRdb copy retains only in-frame clones and omits some. There are about 4,200 clones in the sample; around 76% occur only once, and 10% to 12% lies in the top ten. The specimen was FFPE minimally invasive lung adenocarcinoma tissue. The receptors come from an older person with lung adenocarcinoma. CDR3s include the opening cysteine and the closing phenylalanine or tryptophan. Fields, in order: CDR3 length, D gene, clone size, V gene, J gene, CDR3 DNA, CDR3 protein. D genes are given only for firm matches. Clone size is given for some rows only: seen once, a few or many times, or a class if the clone is expanded.

CDR3 length: 18
D gene: TRBD2
clone size: NA
V gene: TRBV19
J gene: TRBJ2-1
CDR3 DNA: TGTGCCAGTAGTAGATCATTACTTACTAGCGGGATATACAATGAGCAGTTCTTC
CDR3 protein: CASSRSLLTSGIYNEQFF

CDR3 length: 14
D gene: TRBD1
clone size: NA
V gene: TRBV7-2
J gene: TRBJ1-1
CDR3 DNA: TGTGCCAGCAGCTTAGCGAACAGGGGCTTTCGTGCTTTCTTT
CDR3 protein: CASSLANRGFRAFF

CDR3 length: 15
D gene: TRBD2
clone size: once
V gene: TRBV4-2
J gene: TRBJ2-5
CDR3 DNA: TGTGCCAGCAGCCAAGAGACTAGCAGCCAAGAGACCCAGTACTTC
CDR3 protein: CASSQETSSQETQYF

CDR3 length: 12
D gene: NA
clone size: few
V gene: TRBV29-1
J gene: TRBJ2-5
CDR3 DNA: TGCAGCGTTGAAACAGGGCGAGAGACCCAGTACTTC
CDR3 protein: CSVETGRETQYF

CDR3 length: 14
D gene: NA
clone size: NA
V gene: TRBV29-1
J gene: TRBJ2-3
CDR3 DNA: TGCAGCGTTGCGGGTCCGTCCGGCACAGATACGCAGTATTTT
CDR3 protein: CSVAGPSGTDTQYF

CDR3 length: 17
D gene: NA
clone size: NA
V gene: TRBV4-1
J gene: TRBJ2-6
CDR3 DNA: TGCGCCAGCAGCCAAGATTTCAGGGCAGCTGGGGCCAACGTCCTGACTTTC
CDR3 protein: CASSQDFRAAGANVLTF

CDR3 length: 14
D gene: NA
clone size: NA
V gene: TRBV30
J gene: TRBJ1-2
CDR3 DNA: TGTGCCTGGAGATCTCATCTCTCTAACTATGGCTACACCTTC
CDR3 protein: CAWRSHLSNYGYTF

CDR3 length: 15
D gene: NA
clone size: NA
V gene: TRBV30
J gene: TRBJ2-5
CDR3 DNA: TGTGCCTGGAGTCCTTGGGGGGCCGAGGGAGAGACCCAGTACTTC
CDR3 protein: CAWSPWGAEGETQYF

CDR3 length: 16
D gene: TRBD1
clone size: NA
V gene: TRBV7-3
J gene: TRBJ2-1
CDR3 DNA: TGTGCCAGCAGCGCAGGACAGGGGACGGGGAGGGATGAGCAGTTCTTC
CDR3 protein: CASSAGQGTGRDEQFF

CDR3 length: 16
D gene: TRBD1
clone size: NA
V gene: TRBV11-2
J gene: TRBJ2-5
CDR3 DNA: TGTGCCAGCAGCTTAGTCTTTCAGGGGGAAGACGAGACCCAGTACTTC
CDR3 protein: CASSLVFQGEDETQYF

CDR3 length: 15
D gene: NA
clone size: NA
V gene: TRBV4-2
J gene: TRBJ1-2
CDR3 DNA: TGTGCCAGCAGCCCGGACACCCTTTTTAGTTATGGCTACACCTTC
CDR3 protein: CASSPDTLFSYGYTF

CDR3 length: 15
D gene: TRBD1
clone size: NA
V gene: TRBV4-1
J gene: TRBJ2-1
CDR3 DNA: TGCGCCAGCAGCCAAGTGGGGACAGGGTACGATGAGCAGTTCTTC
CDR3 protein: CASSQVGTGYDEQFF

CDR3 length: 14
D gene: NA
clone size: NA
V gene: TRBV19
J gene: TRBJ2-5
CDR3 DNA: TGTGCCAGTAGCCGAGCGGGCCCCCAAGAGACCCAGTACTTC
CDR3 protein: CASSRAGPQETQYF

CDR3 length: 15
D gene: TRBD2
clone size: NA
V gene: TRBV7-9
J gene: TRBJ2-1
CDR3 DNA: TGTGCCAGCAGCTTAGCGGAGGCTAGCGGGCGTGAGCAGTTCTTC
CDR3 protein: CASSLAEASGREQFF

CDR3 length: 16
D gene: NA
clone size: NA
V gene: TRBV5-1
J gene: TRBJ2-5
CDR3 DNA: TGCGCCAGCAGCTTGGCCTACGGCAGGACCCAAGAGACCCAGTACTTC
CDR3 protein: CASSLAYGRTQETQYF

CDR3 length: 14
D gene: TRBD1
clone size: NA
V gene: TRBV11-2
J gene: TRBJ2-7
CDR3 DNA: TGTGCCAGCAGCCCGGGACAGTCACGCTACGAGCAGTACTTC
CDR3 protein: CASSPGQSRYEQYF

CDR3 length: 13
D gene: NA
clone size: NA
V gene: TRBV28
J gene: TRBJ2-7
CDR3 DNA: TGTGCCAGCAGTTTAGCGGACAGCCACGAGCAGTACTTC
CDR3 protein: CASSLADSHEQYF

CDR3 length: 14
D gene: NA
clone size: NA
V gene: TRBV4-3
J gene: TRBJ1-4
CDR3 DNA: TGCGCCAGCAGCCCCCAAGGCGGTCGTGAAAAACTGTTTTTT
CDR3 protein: CASSPQGGREKLFF

CDR3 length: 15
D gene: TRBD2
clone size: few
V gene: TRBV5-4
J gene: TRBJ2-2
CDR3 DNA: TGTGCCAGCAGCTGGTCCCGGGGGGACACCGGGGAGCTGTTTTTT
CDR3 protein: CASSWSRGDTGELFF

CDR3 length: 17
D gene: TRBD2
clone size: NA
V gene: TRBV5-1
J gene: TRBJ2-1
CDR3 DNA: TGCGCCAGCAGCCTGGGTGGGACTAGCGGGAGCTACAATGAGCAGTTCTTC
CDR3 protein: CASSLGGTSGSYNEQFF

CDR3 length: 17
D gene: NA
clone size: few
V gene: TRBV30
J gene: TRBJ2-2
CDR3 DNA: TGTGCCTGGACCAAAGCTCGGGGTCAGGGTTTCCCCGGGGAGCTGTTTTTT
CDR3 protein: CAWTKARGQGFPGELFF

CDR3 length: 14
D gene: NA
clone size: NA
V gene: TRBV11-3
J gene: TRBJ2-7
CDR3 DNA: TGTGCCAGCAGCTTAGATGGGTCCCGCGACGAGCAGTACTTC
CDR3 protein: CASSLDGSRDEQYF

CDR3 length: 14
D gene: NA
clone size: NA
V gene: TRBV18
J gene: TRBJ2-7
CDR3 DNA: TGTGCCAGCTCGCCGGGGGGGACAGAATTCGGGCAGTACTTC
CDR3 protein: CASSPGGTEFGQYF

CDR3 length: 14
D gene: TRBD1
clone size: NA
V gene: TRBV10-2
J gene: TRBJ2-5
CDR3 DNA: TGCGCCAGCCCCTGGACAGGGGGCTCGGAGACCCAGTACTTC
CDR3 protein: CASPWTGGSETQYF

CDR3 length: 14
D gene: NA
clone size: NA
V gene: TRBV27
J gene: TRBJ1-1
CDR3 DNA: TGTGCCAGCAGCCTACAGGGCTGGAACACTGAAGCTTTCTTT
CDR3 protein: CASSLQGWNTEAFF

CDR3 length: 14
D gene: NA
clone size: few
V gene: TRBV5-1
J gene: TRBJ1-5
CDR3 DNA: TGCGCCAGCAGCCCAGACAGTCCCAATCAGCCCCAGCATTTT
CDR3 protein: CASSPDSPNQPQHF

CDR3 length: 13
D gene: NA
clone size: once
V gene: TRBV28
J gene: TRBJ2-5
CDR3 DNA: TGTGCCAGCAGATCCGGGGCCCGAGAGACCCAGTACTTC
CDR3 protein: CASRSGARETQYF

CDR3 length: 15
D gene: TRBD1
clone size: few
V gene: TRBV4-2
J gene: TRBJ2-3
CDR3 DNA: TGTGCCAGCAGCTTCAATGGACAGGGCACAGATACGCAGTATTTT
CDR3 protein: CASSFNGQGTDTQYF

CDR3 length: 16
D gene: TRBD1
clone size: once
V gene: TRBV5-8
J gene: TRBJ2-3
CDR3 DNA: TGTGCCAGCAGCTTGTGGGTTTCAACCACAGGGGAAACGCAGTATTTT
CDR3 protein: CASSLWVSTTGETQYF

CDR3 length: 16
D gene: NA
clone size: once
V gene: TRBV5-4
J gene: TRBJ2-5
CDR3 DNA: TGTGCCAGCAGCTTGGGGGCGGGGCCCTATCAAGAGACCCAGTACTTC
CDR3 protein: CASSLGAGPYQETQYF

CDR3 length: 16
D gene: TRBD1
clone size: few
V gene: TRBV7-9
J gene: TRBJ1-5
CDR3 DNA: TGTGCCAGCAGCTTAGTAGCAGGGGGGGTCAATCAGCCCCAGCATTTT
CDR3 protein: CASSLVAGGVNQPQHF

CDR3 length: 13
D gene: NA
clone size: NA
V gene: TRBV7-2
J gene: TRBJ2-1
CDR3 DNA: TGTGCCAGCAGCCCCCGAGGTGGGGTTGAGCAGTTCTTC
CDR3 protein: CASSPRGGVEQFF

CDR3 length: 14
D gene: NA
clone size: few
V gene: TRBV4-3
J gene: TRBJ2-3
CDR3 DNA: TGCGCCAGCAGCCTCGGGCAGGGTCCAGATACGCAGTATTTT
CDR3 protein: CASSLGQGPDTQYF

CDR3 length: 12
D gene: NA
clone size: NA
V gene: TRBV5-8
J gene: TRBJ1-1
CDR3 DNA: TGTGCCAGCAGTGGCGGGTTCACTGAAGCTTTCTTT
CDR3 protein: CASSGGFTEAFF

CDR3 length: 16
D gene: NA
clone size: NA
V gene: TRBV19
J gene: TRBJ1-5
CDR3 DNA: TGTGCCAGTATATTCTTCACAGACTATAGCAATCAGCCCCAGCATTTT
CDR3 protein: CASIFFTDYSNQPQHF

CDR3 length: 15
D gene: NA
clone size: NA
V gene: TRBV5-8
J gene: TRBJ2-5
CDR3 DNA: TGTGCCAGCAGCCACCGACGGGTCCCGAGCGAGACCCAGTACTTC
CDR3 protein: CASSHRRVPSETQYF

CDR3 length: 13
D gene: TRBD1
clone size: few
V gene: TRBV14
J gene: TRBJ1-1
CDR3 DNA: TGTGCCAGCAGGACAGGGATGGACACTGAAGCTTTCTTT
CDR3 protein: CASRTGMDTEAFF

CDR3 length: 14
D gene: TRBD1
clone size: NA
V gene: TRBV19
J gene: TRBJ1-5
CDR3 DNA: TGTGCCAGTAGGAGCCGGGACAGGGGTAAGCCCCAGCATTTT
CDR3 protein: CASRSRDRGKPQHF

CDR3 length: 13
D gene: TRBD2
clone size: NA
V gene: TRBV5-1
J gene: TRBJ2-5
CDR3 DNA: TGCGCCAGCAGACTAGCGGGGCAAGAGACCCAGTACTTC
CDR3 protein: CASRLAGQETQYF

CDR3 length: 15
D gene: NA
clone size: few
V gene: TRBV11-2
J gene: TRBJ2-7
CDR3 DNA: TGTGCCAGCAGCGCCCAACAGGGTAGGGCCTACGAGCAGTACTTC
CDR3 protein: CASSAQQGRAYEQYF

CDR3 length: 13
D gene: TRBD1
clone size: NA
V gene: TRBV5-1
J gene: TRBJ2-1
CDR3 DNA: TGCGCCAGCAGCTTGCAGGGGGACAATGAGCAGTTCTTC
CDR3 protein: CASSLQGDNEQFF

CDR3 length: 15
D gene: NA
clone size: NA
V gene: TRBV7-8
J gene: TRBJ1-4
CDR3 DNA: TGTGCCAGCAGCTTAGGGGTTATTGGGGCAGAAAAACTGTTTTTT
CDR3 protein: CASSLGVIGAEKLFF

CDR3 length: 15
D gene: NA
clone size: NA
V gene: TRBV10-3
J gene: TRBJ1-1
CDR3 DNA: TGTGCCACCCAAAATATACAGGGTACGAACACTGAAGCTTTCTTT
CDR3 protein: CATQNIQGTNTEAFF

CDR3 length: 15
D gene: TRBD1
clone size: NA
V gene: TRBV7-2
J gene: TRBJ2-7
CDR3 DNA: TGTGCCAGCAACGAGCGGGCCGGGACAGGGCTTGTTCGGGACTTC
CDR3 protein: CASNERAGTGLVRDF

CDR3 length: 17
D gene: NA
clone size: NA
V gene: TRBV5-6
J gene: TRBJ1-3
CDR3 DNA: TGTGCCAGCAGCTTGAACCCGGACGGGGTTTTTGGAAACACCATATATTTT
CDR3 protein: CASSLNPDGVFGNTIYF

CDR3 length: 13
D gene: TRBD1
clone size: NA
V gene: TRBV5-4
J gene: TRBJ2-7
CDR3 DNA: TGTGCCAGCAGCTTGGCTTCAGGGGGCGAGCAGTACTTC
CDR3 protein: CASSLASGGEQYF

CDR3 length: 14
D gene: NA
clone size: NA
V gene: TRBV6-4
J gene: TRBJ2-3
CDR3 DNA: TGTGCCAGCAGTGGTGCATTTGGCACAGATACGCAGTATTTT
CDR3 protein: CASSGAFGTDTQYF

CDR3 length: 15
D gene: TRBD1
clone size: NA
V gene: TRBV5-1
J gene: TRBJ2-1
CDR3 DNA: TGCGCCAGCAGCCAAAAGACAGGGGGGGAGAATGAGCAGTTCTTC
CDR3 protein: CASSQKTGGENEQFF

CDR3 length: 13
D gene: NA
clone size: NA
V gene: TRBV25-1
J gene: TRBJ1-2
CDR3 DNA: TGTGCCAGCAGTTCAGGGGTGAACTATGGCTACACCTTC
CDR3 protein: CASSSGVNYGYTF

CDR3 length: 16
D gene: NA
clone size: NA
V gene: TRBV7-2
J gene: TRBJ2-1
CDR3 DNA: TGTGCCAGCAGCTTAAGGCAGGGGGGCCTTGAGAATGAGCAGTTCTTC
CDR3 protein: CASSLRQGGLENEQFF

CDR3 length: 16
D gene: TRBD2
clone size: NA
V gene: TRBV28
J gene: TRBJ2-3
CDR3 DNA: TGTGCCAGCAGTCCGATACTAGCGTCCTTCACAGATACGCAGTATTTT
CDR3 protein: CASSPILASFTDTQYF

CDR3 length: 11
D gene: NA
clone size: NA
V gene: TRBV20-1
J gene: TRBJ2-5
CDR3 DNA: TGCAGTTACCAGGTGCAAGAGACCCAGTACTTC
CDR3 protein: CSYQVQETQYF

CDR3 length: 12
D gene: NA
clone size: NA
V gene: TRBV30
J gene: TRBJ1-2
CDR3 DNA: TGTGCCTACAAATCCGGGATATATGGCTACACCTTC
CDR3 protein: CAYKSGIYGYTF

CDR3 length: 14
D gene: NA
clone size: NA
V gene: TRBV11-2
J gene: TRBJ1-1
CDR3 DNA: TGTGCCAGCACCAACTTGGGCACAGTCACTGAAGCTTTCTTT
CDR3 protein: CASTNLGTVTEAFF

CDR3 length: 17
D gene: TRBD2
clone size: NA
V gene: TRBV7-9
J gene: TRBJ2-3
CDR3 DNA: TGTGCCAGCAGCTTATATGGGGGGGTAAAGTACACAGATACGCAGTATTTT
CDR3 protein: CASSLYGGVKYTDTQYF

CDR3 length: 15
D gene: NA
clone size: NA
V gene: TRBV28
J gene: TRBJ2-7
CDR3 DNA: TGTGCCAGCAAGGACAAGCTCTTAGGCACCTACGAGCAGTACTTC
CDR3 protein: CASKDKLLGTYEQYF

CDR3 length: 20
D gene: TRBD1
clone size: NA
V gene: TRBV11-2
J gene: TRBJ2-1
CDR3 DNA: TGTGCCAGCAGCTTAGATGGGGCAGGGGGCGCCTATATAGGCTACAATGAGCAGTTCTTC
CDR3 protein: CASSLDGAGGAYIGYNEQFF

CDR3 length: 13
D gene: NA
clone size: few
V gene: TRBV29-1
J gene: TRBJ2-5
CDR3 DNA: TGCAGCGCTATAGGCGGACAGCAAGAGACCCAGTACTTC
CDR3 protein: CSAIGGQQETQYF

CDR3 length: 15
D gene: NA
clone size: few
V gene: TRBV9
J gene: TRBJ2-1
CDR3 DNA: TGTGCCAGCAGCGTCGGGTGGGGCAGCGTCAATGAGCAGTTCTTC
CDR3 protein: CASSVGWGSVNEQFF

CDR3 length: 17
D gene: TRBD1
clone size: once
V gene: TRBV7-9
J gene: TRBJ2-2
CDR3 DNA: TGTGCCAGCAGCTTAACCAGGGCAGGGGGACGTGGCGGGGAGCTGTTTTTT
CDR3 protein: CASSLTRAGGRGGELFF